This T cell receptor (beta chain) was obtained from a study of CD8+ T cells in alopecia areata listed by TCRdb under 2018. Study-wide context: High-throughput TCRbeta sequencing was used to examine T cell clonal expansion in alopecia areata in both the C3H/HeJ mouse model and human patients. TCRbeta CDR3 regions were amplified by immunoSEQ multiplex PCR with 35 Vbeta forward and 13 Jbeta reverse primers. Human TCRbeta sequencing covered scalp tissue and sorted CD4+ and CD8+ peripheral blood T cells from patchy and totalis/universalis alopecia areata patients and healthy controls. Clonality in the scalp was compared among normal scalp (n=4), patchy alopecia areata scalp (n=8), and alopecia totalis/universalis scalp (n=8). RNA was extracted with the PAXgene miRNA kit for fixed scalp, the miRNeasy kit for PBMCs, and the RNeasy kit for mouse skin.

V drops 4 bases and J drops 1 base, leaving 12 bases in between. There are 14 amino acids in the CDR3, from cysteine to phenylalanine inclusive. The entry retains the CDR3 DNA only, 42 bases that are in frame from base 1. The germline V gene yields SGHRS for CDR1 and YFSETQ for CDR2. Points the paper makes about the study in general: Compared with normal scalp, lesional scalp, particularly in alopecia totalis/universalis, had higher clonality and more expanded CD8+ clones, which suggests antigenic drive. Shared TCR sequences between patients were less evident than in mice, which may be partly attributable to HLA diversity in the patient population. Unlike mouse skin, which is dominated by gammadelta T cells, normal human skin has resident alphabeta T cells that are also sequenced, and this complicates analysis of the scalp TCR repertoire.

Turning to this clone: The antigen this receptor binds is unknown. No much larger clone is present one base from it, and per-base qualities are unavailable. Distinct nucleotide sequences in the sample also encode this CDR3.

After PBMCs were isolated by density centrifugation and stained for CD3, CD4 and CD8, a FACSAria was used to sort CD4+ and CD8+ T cells. Unaffected controls provided scalp biopsies and blood samples. Library prep was done by the immunoSEQ multiplex PCR assay. To provide template for TCR sequencing, every sample had RNA extracted and reverse transcribed into cDNA. SuperScript III was used for first-strand cDNA synthesis, primed with a 2:1 mix of oligo-dT and random hexamers. A synthetic immune receptor repertoire was used to gauge amplification bias, and whatever bias remained was removed computationally. Under the source paper's analysis protocol: Raw reads were preprocessed to remove errors, and CDR3 was defined according to IMGT conventions as the region from the conserved cysteine to phenylalanine. Clonality was calculated as 1 minus Shannon entropy normalized by log2 of the number of productive unique TCRs. Whether each scalp clone was CD4 or CD8 was inferred by checking scalp TCRbeta sequences against the CD4 and CD8 repertoires from sorted blood. In TCRdb, the immuneACCESS table is reduced to in-frame sequences with V and J assigned. These tables do not hold every clone; where another copy was compared, an unresolved V gene accounts for under half, and the others remain unexplained. V and J calls plus clone size are reproduced from that table; the DNA served to infer D and trimming. This sample gives roughly 140,000 clones in total; around 62% of them show up just once. The top ten constitute less than 40% of the sample.

The chain uses TRBV5-1 and TRBJ2-7; a confident D gene designation cannot be given. Sequences were obtained from CD8+ T cells sorted from blood. This receptor was taken from a human donor in good health. CDR3 sequence: CASSPLGSSYEQYF. The nucleotide sequence reads as follows: TGCGCCAGCAGCCCCCTAGGTAGTTCCTACGAGCAGTACTTC.